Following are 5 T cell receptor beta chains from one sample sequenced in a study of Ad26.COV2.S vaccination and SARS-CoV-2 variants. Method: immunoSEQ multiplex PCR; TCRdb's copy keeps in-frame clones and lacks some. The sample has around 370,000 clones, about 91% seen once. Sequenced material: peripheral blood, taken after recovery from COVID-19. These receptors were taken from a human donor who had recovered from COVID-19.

The CDR3 sequence is CASSLPKSGAPVLNTEAFF. The CDR3 DNA reads as TGTGCCAGCAGCCTACCCAAGAGTGGGGCACCCGTCCTGAACACTGAAGCTTTCTTT. The chain couples TRBV7-9 to TRBJ1-1; maybe TRBD1 (5 bases). The germline V gene encodes CDR1 SEHNR and CDR2 FQNEAQ (reference sequence). V lost 5 bases and J 0 bases, leaving 25 bases between the germline ends. This CDR3 has 19 residues.

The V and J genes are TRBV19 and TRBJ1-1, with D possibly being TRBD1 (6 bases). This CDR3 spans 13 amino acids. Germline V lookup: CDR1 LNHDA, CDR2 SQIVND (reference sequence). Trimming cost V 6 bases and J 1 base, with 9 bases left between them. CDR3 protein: CASRTGWNTEAFF. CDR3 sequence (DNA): TGTGCCAGTAGAACAGGGTGGAACACTGAAGCTTTCTTT.

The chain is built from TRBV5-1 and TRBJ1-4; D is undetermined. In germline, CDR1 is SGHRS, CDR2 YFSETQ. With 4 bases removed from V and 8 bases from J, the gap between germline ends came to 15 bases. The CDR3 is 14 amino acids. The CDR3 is CASSPDRGGEKLFF. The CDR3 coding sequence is TGCGCCAGCAGCCCGGATAGAGGTGGGGAAAAACTGTTTTTT.

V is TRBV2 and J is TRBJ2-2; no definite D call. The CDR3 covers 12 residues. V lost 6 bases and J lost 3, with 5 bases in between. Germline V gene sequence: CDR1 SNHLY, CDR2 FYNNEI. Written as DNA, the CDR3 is TGTGCCAGCAGAGTCCACACCGGGGAGCTGTTTTTT. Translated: CASRVHTGELFF.

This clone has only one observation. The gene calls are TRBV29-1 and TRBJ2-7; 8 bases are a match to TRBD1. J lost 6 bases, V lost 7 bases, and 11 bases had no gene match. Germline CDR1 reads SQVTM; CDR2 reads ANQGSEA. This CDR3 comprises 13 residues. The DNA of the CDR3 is TGCAGCGCCCGGACAGGGACCGGCACCGAGCAGTACTTC. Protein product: CSARTGTGTEQYF.